These 10 T cell receptor beta chains came from one sample sequenced in a study of T cells in Graves' hyperthyroidism and ophthalmopathy. Amplification targeted TCR beta CDR3 regions from RNA transcripts. HTBI primers drove first-round RT-PCR of the TCR CDR3. MiXCR was run by TCRdb on the multiplex PCR reads, yielding one entry per CDR3 protein. The sample carries around 500,000 distinct CDR3 sequences, roughly 15% recorded once. Sequencing input: blood. The source of these receptors is a woman in her 30s with Graves' ophthalmopathy.

There are many counts of this clonotype. The genes are TRBV7-2 and TRBJ2-1; D perhaps matches TRBD2 (6 bases). The CDR3 has 15 residues. Trimming took 5 bases from V and 0 from J, leaving 11 bases between them. The germline gives CDR1 SGHTA, CDR2 FQGNSA. CDR3 sequence: CASSPDYLSYNEQFF. The CDR3 bases are TGTGCCAGCAGCCCGGACTACCTCTCCTACAATGAGCAGTTCTTC. Complete variable domain (other parts from reference TRBV7-2 and TRBJ2-1): GAGVSQSPSNKVTEKGKDVELRCDPISGHTALYWYRQSLGQGLEFLIYFQGNSAPDKSGLPSDRFSAERTGGSVSTLTIQRTQQEDSAVYLCASSPDYLSYNEQFFGPGTRLTVL.

Concerning this clonotype itself: Likely a read error: the CDR3 ends without its conserved phenylalanine or tryptophan. The gene calls are TRBV28 and TRBJ1-1; D call uncertain. Germline values: CDR1 MDHEN, CDR2 SYDVKM. The CDR3 consists of 14 residues. CDR3 DNA: TGTGCCGGCAGTTTGGTTGTGACTAACACTGAAGCTTTCCTT. Its translation: CAGSLVVTNTEAFL.

This clonotype was seen many times. V and J are TRBV7-2 and TRBJ2-3; D gene unclear. V was cut by 5 bases and J by 2 bases, with 11 bases left in between. Germline loops: CDR1 SGHTA, CDR2 FQGNSA. This CDR3 is 14 amino acids long. CDR3 sequence: CASSNQATTDTQYF. The DNA for the CDR3 is TGTGCCAGCAGCAACCAAGCAACCACAGATACGCAGTATTTT.

A word on this clonotype: A much larger clone differs by one base, so this may be a read error. V usage is TRBV20-1 and J usage is TRBJ2-7; 7 bases are shared with TRBD1. CDR1 is DFQATT, CDR2 SNEGSKA, per germline (reference sequence). J lost 9 bases, V lost 2 bases, and 13 bases had no gene match. This CDR3 contains 14 residues. CDR3 loop: CSARSLDRENGQYF. The DNA for the CDR3 is TGCAGTGCTAGATCTCTCGACAGGGAGAACGGGCAGTACTTC.

The CDR3: CASTLRGKKDEQYF. For the CDR3, the DNA is TGTGCCAGCACCCTCCGGGGAAAAAAGGACGAGCAGTACTTC. V is TRBV28 and J is TRBJ2-7; a possible D gene is TRBD2 (5 bases). The germline V and J ends were trimmed by 7 bases and 5 bases, with 18 bases remaining between them. This CDR3 has 14 amino acids. Germline-derived CDR1 and CDR2 are MDHEN and SYDVKM.

This clonotype was detected a few times. V is TRBV12-3 or TRBV12-4 and J is TRBJ1-5, with 10 nucleotides matching TRBD1. CDR3 length equals 16 residues. V dropped 6 bases and J dropped 1; count of bases not matched to a gene: 6. This chain's CDR3 is CASRTLGQGSNQPQHF. The CDR3 DNA sequence: TGTGCCAGCAGGACCCTGGGACAGGGGAGCAATCAGCCCCAGCATTTT.

This chain uses TRBV11-3 with TRBJ2-1; D possibly corresponds to TRBD2 (6 bases). With 5 bases removed from V and 3 bases from J, the gap between germline ends came to 20 bases. The CDR3 covers 17 residues. CDR1 and CDR2 from the germline V gene are SGHNT and YENEEA. The CDR3 loop is CASSASFSASDYNEQFF. In DNA, the CDR3 is TGTGCCAGCAGCGCCAGTTTTTCGGCTAGCGACTACAATGAGCAGTTCTTC.

This clonotype was counted many times. CDR3 nucleotides: TGTGCCAGCAGTTCTGCGGGACAGGGGCTAAATGAGCAGTTCTTC. Its protein product is CASSSAGQGLNEQFF. The rearrangement links TRBV28 to TRBJ2-1; TRBD1 matches 10 bases. Germline V gene lookup returns CDR1 MDHEN and CDR2 SYDVKM. The CDR3 runs to 15 residues. Trimming removed 4 bases from V and 7 bases from J; junction bases left unmatched: 7.

This clonotype was counted between two and nine times. The V gene is TRBV7-2, the J gene TRBJ1-2, with TRBD1 as a possible D gene (5 bases). The length of the CDR3 is 15 residues. The V gene's germline CDR1 is SGHTA and CDR2 FQGNSA. V gave up 2 bases and J gave up 7 bases, with 17 bases separating them. CDR3 region: CASSLNWVGAGGYTF. The CDR3 coding sequence is TGTGCCAGCAGCTTAAACTGGGTAGGGGCCGGTGGCTACACCTTC.

At least ten counts were recorded for this clonotype. The V gene is TRBV5-1, the J gene TRBJ2-1, with 11 bases matching TRBD2. CDR3 length: 17 amino acids. The V and J ends lost 0 bases and 4 bases, in that order; junction bases with no gene match: 6. The germline gives CDR1 SGHRS, CDR2 YFSETQ. CDR3 nucleotides: TGCGCCAGCAGCTTGGCCGGGACTAGCGGCGTATACAATGAGCAGTTCTTC. Amino acid sequence: CASSLAGTSGVYNEQFF.